This TCR beta chain was captured in a study of blood T cells in healthy people across ages. Primed by a sample-barcoded 5' primer and a J-beta primer mix, a second PCR proceeded for about 6 to 11 cycles. In TCRdb, the 5' RACE reads were re-called with MiXCR into one record per CDR3 protein. The table shows 600,000 to 850,000 distinct CDR3 sequences, with 20% to 25% occurring only once. This CDR3 region has 15 residues. V was pared by 1 base and J by 5 bases, with 12 bases between. From germline, CDR1 is SGDLS and CDR2 YYNGEE. The same sample was also studied in work on T cells of mothers and their children.

This receptor was identified in a boy aged 5-17 years in good health. Source material: blood. The chain uses TRBV9 and TRBJ2-2; tentative D call: TRBD2 (6 bases). DNA of the CDR3: TGTGCCAGCAGCGTATTGAACGGGGGAACCGGGGAGCTGTTTTTT. As protein: CASSVLNGGTGELFF.